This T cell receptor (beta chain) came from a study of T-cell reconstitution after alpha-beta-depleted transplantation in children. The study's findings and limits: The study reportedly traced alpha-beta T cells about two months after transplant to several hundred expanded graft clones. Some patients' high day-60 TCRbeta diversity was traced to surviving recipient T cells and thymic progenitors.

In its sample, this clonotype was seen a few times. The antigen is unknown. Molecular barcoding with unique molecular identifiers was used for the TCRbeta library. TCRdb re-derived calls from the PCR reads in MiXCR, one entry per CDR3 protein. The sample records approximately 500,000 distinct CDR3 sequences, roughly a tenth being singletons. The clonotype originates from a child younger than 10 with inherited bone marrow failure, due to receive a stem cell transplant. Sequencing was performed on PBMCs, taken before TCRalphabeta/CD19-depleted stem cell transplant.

CDR3 nucleotides: TGCGCCAGCAGCTTGCAGGCCCCAGGGGACAATGAGCAGTTCTTC. Residues: CASSLQAPGDNEQFF. The chain links TRBV5-1 to TRBJ2-1; D is possibly TRBD1 (6 bases). The germline gives CDR1 SGHRS, CDR2 YFSETQ. Trimming stripped 1 base from V and 5 bases from J, with 13 bases between. The CDR3 is 15 residues long.